This is a list of T cell receptor beta chains from one sample in a study of shared clonotypes between healthy human individuals. Assay used: immunoSEQ multiplex PCR; TCRdb lists only in-frame clones, some missing. The data contain 450,000 to 600,000 clones, 65% to 80% of them singletons. Input material: PBMCs. The receptors were gathered from a woman between 35 and 50 years old in good health. Some clones in this sample may be carry-over from other donors' samples. Each CDR3 is given with its conserved first and last residue. The order of the fields is V gene, clone size, J gene, D gene, CDR3 DNA, CDR3 protein. The D gene is left open where the match is weak. Size tells how often a clone was seen (once, few, many) or the class of an expanded clone, and some rows leave it out.

>TRBV5-4|NA|TRBJ1-1|NA
TGTGCCAGCAGCCGAACAAGGGAAGCTGAAGCTTTCTTT
CASSRTREAEAFF
>TRBV5-4|NA|TRBJ2-7|TRBD1
TGTGCCAGCAGAGAAGACAGGGGGGAGTACGAGCAGTACTTC
CASREDRGEYEQYF
>TRBV28|NA|TRBJ2-1|TRBD2
TGTGCCAGCAGTTCCTCCAGCGGGAGTGTCGGCAATGAGCAGTTCTTC
CASSSSSGSVGNEQFF
>TRBV27|many|TRBJ2-3|NA
TGTGCCAGCAGTTTGCAAGACCCAAGCACAGATACGCAGTATTTT
CASSLQDPSTDTQYF
>TRBV15|NA|TRBJ2-5|NA
TGTGCCACCAGCAGAGCAGGGGAGGGAGAGACCCAGTACTTC
CATSRAGEGETQYF
>TRBV6-6|many|TRBJ1-2|NA
TGTGCCAGCAGTCCAAGCCCCACAGGGCACTATGGCTACACCTTC
CASSPSPTGHYGYTF
>TRBV9|NA|TRBJ1-5|NA
TGTGCCAGCAGCGTGGGGGTGGATCAGCCCCAGCATTTT
CASSVGVDQPQHF
>TRBV4-2|once|TRBJ2-7|NA
TGTGCCAGCAGCCAAGATCGGACATCCTACGAGCAGTACTTC
CASSQDRTSYEQYF
>TRBV10-2|NA|TRBJ1-1|TRBD1
TGCGCCAGCAGGCAGGGGGCCGGTTTTAGGCTCACTGAAGCTTTCTTT
CASRQGAGFRLTEAFF
>TRBV4-1|NA|TRBJ2-7|NA
TGCGCCAGCAGCCAAGGCTGGGGGGAGAGACGCGTCTACGAGCAGTACTTC
CASSQGWGERRVYEQYF
>TRBV30|NA|TRBJ1-5|TRBD1
TGTGCCTGGAGCCCCGGGACAGGGGGAACGGGGAGCAATCAGCCCCAGCATTTT
CAWSPGTGGTGSNQPQHF
>TRBV7-8|NA|TRBJ1-4|TRBD1
TGTGCCAGCAGCGTGACAGGGGTTGGCGGAAAACTGTTTTTT
CASSVTGVGGKLFF
>TRBV6-5|NA|TRBJ2-7|TRBD2
TGTGCCAGCAGTTCCTTCACTAGCGGGAGCTACGAGCAGTACTTC
CASSSFTSGSYEQYF
>TRBV18|NA|TRBJ1-1|NA
TGTGCCAGCTCACCAAACCAAAGGAACACTGAAGCTTTCTTT
CASSPNQRNTEAFF
>TRBV2|once|TRBJ2-3|TRBD2
TGTGCCAGCAGTGTGGCTAGCGGAGAAGATACGCAGTATTTT
CASSVASGEDTQYF
>TRBV27|NA|TRBJ2-7|TRBD2
TGTGCCAGCAGTTCGGGACTAGCGGGAGTTGTGGACGAGCAGTACTTC
CASSSGLAGVVDEQYF
>TRBV30|NA|TRBJ2-7|NA
TGTGCCTGGAGTGGGGGGTGGCGCTACGAGCAGTACTTC
CAWSGGWRYEQYF
>TRBV7-7|NA|TRBJ2-7|NA
TGTGCCAGCAGCTTGGGGGAAGCCTACGAGCAGTACTTC
CASSLGEAYEQYF
>TRBV5-5|NA|TRBJ1-3|NA
TGTGCCAGCAGCGAGAGAGGGGTCGGAAACACCATATATTTT
CASSERGVGNTIYF
>TRBV14|NA|TRBJ2-7|TRBD2
TGTGCCAGCAGCCCGGGACTAGCGGGAGTGGAGCAGTACTTC
CASSPGLAGVEQYF
>TRBV28|NA|TRBJ2-5|NA
TGTGCCAGCAGCCGTGGGGGGGGCGGGAGTTTTGAGACCCAGTACTTC
CASSRGGGGSFETQYF
>TRBV4-2|few|TRBJ1-5|NA
TGTGCCAGCAGCCAAGAGGGGGATCAGCCCCAGCATTTT
CASSQEGDQPQHF
>TRBV19|NA|TRBJ2-3|NA
TGTGCCAGTATCCCGAGGGGGGAGACGAGCACAGATACGCAGTATTTT
CASIPRGETSTDTQYF
>TRBV6-1|NA|TRBJ2-6|NA
TGTGCCAGCGCCCTATACTCTGGGGCCAACGTCCTGACTTTC
CASALYSGANVLTF
>TRBV28|few|TRBJ2-2|NA
TGTGCCAGCAGGGACACCGGGGAGCTGTTTTTT
CASRDTGELFF
>TRBV18|NA|TRBJ2-3|NA
TGTGCCAGCTCACCACGTTACGCATTGGATACGCAGTATTTT
CASSPRYALDTQYF
>TRBV6-6|NA|TRBJ1-2|TRBD1
TGTGCCAGCACCGAAGACCAGGGGGGAGGCTACACCTTC
CASTEDQGGGYTF
>TRBV28|NA|TRBJ2-7|TRBD2
TGTGCCAGCACCAACTCCGGGGGGGGCGGCCTTACCTACGAGCAGTACTTC
CASTNSGGGGLTYEQYF
>TRBV7-2|few|TRBJ1-1|TRBD1
TGTGCCAGCAGCCTACAGGGGGCGACTGAAGCTTTCTTT
CASSLQGATEAFF
>TRBV6-5|once|TRBJ2-7|TRBD1
TGTGCCAGCAGATCCGACAGGGGGCCCTACGAGCAGTACTTC
CASRSDRGPYEQYF
>TRBV12-5|NA|TRBJ2-7|TRBD1
TGTGCTAGTGGTCCTCACCCGGGACAGGGGGCTTACGAGCAGTACTTC
CASGPHPGQGAYEQYF
>TRBV10-3|NA|TRBJ1-1|TRBD1
TGTGCCATCAGTGTAGGCGGGACAGGGGGCACTGAAGCTTTCTTT
CAISVGGTGGTEAFF